The 6 T cell receptor beta chains given below trace back to one sample, sequenced in a study of shared clonotypes between healthy human individuals (dated by TCRdb to the early 2020s). Library creation used the immunoSEQ multiplex PCR assay. Held by TCRdb, this immuneACCESS table contains in-frame sequences only and omits some clones. Under half of the omission traces to an unresolved V gene where checked; the cause of the rest is unknown. This sample comprises about 2.3 million clones, roughly 93% of them detected only once. 0.39% of the sample rests with the top ten. Sequencing used naive CD4+ T cells from PBMCs. Sample cell subset or site, as interpreted from the label and publication: CD45RA+ positively selected. The receptors shown here come from a young man in good health. Some clones in this sample may be carry-over from other donors' samples.

V gene TRBV19 combines with J gene TRBJ2-7; tentatively, D is TRBD1 (5 bases). Deletions cut 5 bases from V and 0 bases from J, with 14 bases between. CDR3 length equals 15 residues. Germline V gene data show CDR1 as LNHDA and CDR2 as SQIVND (reference sequence). CDR3 DNA: TGTGCCAGTAGTGCGACGTGGCAGGGCTCCTACGAGCAGTACTTC. Translation gives CASSATWQGSYEQYF. The entire variable domain, with the rest obtained from reference TRBV19 and TRBJ2-7, is as follows: DGGITQSPKYLFRKEGQNVTLSCEQNLNHDAMYWYRQDPGQGLRLIYYSQIVNDFQKGDIAEGYSVSREKKESFPLTVTSAQKNPTAFYLCASSATWQGSYEQYFGPGTRLTVT.

The genes are TRBV30 and TRBJ1-2, with D unresolved. With 1 base removed from V and 6 bases from J, the gap between germline ends came to 15 bases. CDR1 and CDR2 from the germline V gene are GTSNPN and SVGIG (reference sequence). The CDR3 totals 14 residues. The CDR3 sequence: CAWSGAAEVNGYTF. The CDR3 nucleotides read TGTGCCTGGAGTGGGGCAGCTGAGGTGAATGGCTACACCTTC.

The sample holds a few counts of this clone. The genes are TRBV28 and TRBJ1-1; D is unclear. The CDR3 runs 11 residues. The V gene's germline CDR1 is MDHEN and CDR2 SYDVKM. Trimming shortened V by 6 bases and J by 8 bases, and 10 bases separated the two germline ends. Here the CDR3 DNA reads TGTGCCAGCAGAACCAGTTCAGAAGCTTTCTTT. Translation: CASRTSSEAFF.

This chain links TRBV5-1 with TRBJ2-7, with D perhaps TRBD1 (5 bases). The CDR3 spans 13 residues. Germline CDR1 and CDR2: SGHRS and YFSETQ. Trimming left V 1 base short and J 2 bases short, with 7 bases between. CDR3 in amino acids: CASSLPQAYEQYF. CDR3 bases: TGCGCCAGCAGCTTGCCACAGGCCTACGAGCAGTACTTC.

The chain has TRBV27 and TRBJ1-3; 10 positions agree with TRBD1. The CDR3 sequence is 19 residues long. Germline V gene data show CDR1 as MNHEY and CDR2 as SMNVEV (reference sequence). V lost 4 bases to trimming and J lost 0 bases; unmatched junction nucleotides: 12. The CDR3 DNA reads TGTGCCAGCAGTTCCCTCGAATTCGGGGACAGGGGCTCTGGAAACACCATATATTTT. As protein: CASSSLEFGDRGSGNTIYF.

The gene calls are TRBV5-1 and TRBJ2-7; D possibly corresponds to TRBD2 (6 bases). Germline loops: CDR1 SGHRS, CDR2 YFSETQ. The V end was cut by 3 bases, the J end by 3 bases, with 10 bases between. This CDR3 region has 13 residues. CDR3 protein: CASSSGTRYEQYF. The CDR3 bases are TGCGCCAGCAGCTCCGGGACTCGCTACGAGCAGTACTTC.